One and the same sample provided the 8 T cell receptor beta chains below, sequenced in a study of CD8+ T cells in alopecia areata. In each case, RNA was isolated and then reverse transcribed into cDNA as the sequencing template. Method: immunoSEQ multiplex PCR; TCRdb's copy keeps in-frame clones and lacks some. The sample carries around 160,000 clones, about 89% recorded once. The material was CD8+ T cells sorted from blood, obtained at week 0. The receptors stem from a human donor with alopecia areata.

The gene calls are TRBV29-1 and TRBJ1-2; D ambiguous. The germline V and J ends were trimmed by 2 bases and 8 bases, with 9 bases remaining between them. The CDR3 runs 11 residues. CDR1 and CDR2 from the germline V gene are SQVTM and ANQGSEA. The CDR3 loop is CSVEIQMGYTF. CDR3 DNA: TGCAGCGTTGAAATCCAGATGGGCTACACCTTC.

This clone came up a few times. This CDR3 is also generated by other DNA sequences in the sample. This chain uses TRBV29-1 with TRBJ2-3; TRBD1 matches 9 bases. Germline V gene data show CDR1 as SQVTM and CDR2 as ANQGSEA. The junction had 9 bases not matched to a gene; V was cut back by 3 bases and J by 5 bases. The CDR3 runs 15 residues. The CDR3 coding sequence is TGCAGCGTTGATGTCGGGACAGGGTTAGGAGATACGCAGTATTTT. Encoded protein: CSVDVGTGLGDTQYF.

This clone was found once. This sequence joins TRBV6-1 and TRBJ2-7; D unresolved. The length of the CDR3 is 12 residues. The germline V gene has CDR1 MNHNS and CDR2 SASEGT. The V end lost 2 bases, the J end lost 6 bases, and 8 bases lay between the germline ends. The CDR3 DNA reads TGTGCCAGCAGTGAACCCTCCGCCGAGCAGTACTTC. Amino acid sequence: CASSEPSAEQYF.

The genes are TRBV2 and TRBJ1-6; D unresolved. Germline V lookup: CDR1 SNHLY, CDR2 FYNNEI. Trimming removed 10 bases from V and 0 bases from J, with 13 bases in between. The CDR3 has 15 residues. The CDR3 loop reads CAIRLGSSYNSPLHF. CDR3 nucleotides: TGTGCCATCCGATTGGGAAGCTCCTATAATTCACCCCTCCACTTT.

The chain uses TRBV29-1 and TRBJ1-4, with D unclear. V gave up 0 bases and J gave up 0 bases, with 8 bases separating them. The CDR3 runs 15 residues. Per the germline V gene, CDR1 is SQVTM and CDR2 is ANQGSEA. The CDR3 reads CSVEDTVATNEKLFF. As DNA, the CDR3 is TGCAGCGTTGAAGATACTGTGGCAACTAATGAAAAACTGTTTTTT.

This sequence joins TRBV19 and TRBJ2-7; 9 nucleotides match TRBD1. This CDR3 spans 14 amino acids. CDR1 is LNHDA, CDR2 SQIVND, per germline (reference sequence). V lost 5 bases to trimming and J lost 2 bases; unmatched junction nucleotides: 4. Here the CDR3 reads CASSPGQGTYEQYF. CDR3 nucleotide sequence: TGTGCCAGTAGTCCGGGACAGGGCACCTACGAGCAGTACTTC. Looking up the rest from reference TRBV19 and TRBJ2-7 gives the full variable domain: DGGITQSPKYLFRKEGQNVTLSCEQNLNHDAMYWYRQDPGQGLRLIYYSQIVNDFQKGDIAEGYSVSREKKESFPLTVTSAQKNPTAFYLCASSPGQGTYEQYFGPGTRLTVT.

The chain joins TRBV29-1 to TRBJ2-1; 8 bases match TRBD1. The CDR3 length is 14 residues. Germline V gene sequence: CDR1 SQVTM, CDR2 ANQGSEA. The J segment lost 1 base and the V segment lost 7 bases, leaving 6 bases of the junction unmatched. Here the CDR3 DNA reads TGCAGCGCCGCCCAGGGGGCTTCCTACAATGAGCAGTTCTTC. It yields the protein CSAAQGASYNEQFF.

V usage is TRBV9 and J usage is TRBJ1-4, with 7 bases matching TRBD1. The V and J ends lost 3 bases and 8 bases, in that order; junction bases with no gene match: 19. The CDR3 sequence is 18 residues long. The germline gives CDR1 SGDLS, CDR2 YYNGEE. CDR3 loop: CASSAPINRQGLREKLFF. For the CDR3, the DNA is TGTGCCAGCAGCGCTCCGATAAACAGACAGGGTTTAAGGGAAAAACTGTTTTTT.